The 19 T cell receptor beta chains given below trace back to one sample, sequenced in a study of blood T cell repertoires in COVID-19. Measured with immunoSEQ multiplex PCR; TCRdb has only the in-frame clones, and not every one. The table has 120,000 to 150,000 clones, approximately 86% seen once. The sequenced sample consisted of peripheral blood. The receptor set was obtained from a woman in her sixties or seventies with acute or convalescent COVID-19.

The gene calls are TRBV5-1 and TRBJ2-7; D may be TRBD1 (6 bases). V lost 4 bases, J lost 3 bases, and 17 bases lay in between. The CDR3 spans 15 residues. Germline CDR1 and CDR2: SGHRS and YFSETQ. The CDR3 nucleotides read TGCGCCAGCAGCGTGGACAGCCAAACGAGCTACGAGCAGTACTTC. Translation gives CASSVDSQTSYEQYF.

V gene TRBV9 combines with J gene TRBJ2-2; no clear D. This CDR3 region has 14 residues. The germline V and J ends were trimmed by 0 bases and 3 bases, with 6 bases remaining between them. CDR1 and CDR2 (germline): SGDLS, YYNGEE. The CDR3 loop reads CASSVGADTGELFF. The CDR3 DNA reads TGTGCCAGCAGCGTAGGGGCTGACACCGGGGAGCTGTTTTTT.

This rearrangement joins TRBV6-1 to TRBJ1-3, with D hard to call. Per the germline V gene, CDR1 is MNHNS and CDR2 is SASEGT. Trimming left V 3 bases short and J 0 bases short, with 12 bases between. The CDR3 is 16 amino acids. CDR3 sequence reads: CASSDAAAHSGNTIYF. CDR3 coding DNA: TGTGCCAGCAGTGATGCGGCGGCTCACTCTGGAAACACCATATATTTT.

The J gene is TRBJ1-5, the V gene TRBV7-8; 7 positions agree with TRBD1. V was clipped by 1 base and J by 0 bases; unmatched bases: 3. The CDR3 covers 16 residues. Per the germline V gene, CDR1 is SGHVS and CDR2 is FQNEAQ. In DNA, the CDR3 is TGTGCCAGCAGCTTAGAACAGGGGTATAGCAATCAGCCCCAGCATTTT. Its translation: CASSLEQGYSNQPQHF. The full variable domain, in which reference TRBV7-8 and TRBJ1-5 provide the parts outside the CDR3, is GAGVSQSPRYKVAKRGQDVALRCDPISGHVSLFWYQQALGQGPEFLTYFQNEAQLDKSGLPSDRFFAERPEGSVSTLKIQRTQQEDSAVYLCASSLEQGYSNQPQHFGDGTRLSIL.

The chain has TRBV11-2 and TRBJ2-3; 7 bases are a match to TRBD1. The junction had 7 bases not matched to a gene; V was cut back by 1 base and J by 6 bases. The V gene's germline CDR1 is SGHAT and CDR2 FQNNGV. CDR3 length: 15 residues. The CDR3 loop is CASSLGRGQWDTQYF. CDR3 in DNA: TGTGCCAGCAGCTTAGGAAGGGGGCAGTGGGATACGCAGTATTTT. The full variable domain, completed using reference TRBV11-2 and TRBJ2-3, is EAGVAQSPRYKIIEKRQSVAFWCNPISGHATLYWYQQILGQGPKLLIQFQNNGVVDDSQLPKDRFSAERLKGVDSTLKIQPAKLEDSAVYLCASSLGRGQWDTQYFGPGTRLTVL.

To note about this clone: The identical CDR3 is also encoded by other nucleotide sequences in the sample. V is TRBV6-5 and J is TRBJ2-2, with 7 bases aligning to TRBD1. CDR3 length: 15 amino acids. The V gene end was trimmed by 2 bases and the J gene end by 1 base; junction bases not matched to a gene: 1. The V gene's germline CDR1 is MNHEY and CDR2 SVGAGI. CDR3 amino acids: CASSYRQGNTGELFF. DNA of the CDR3: TGTGCCAGCAGTTACCGACAGGGGAACACCGGGGAGCTGTTTTTT.

The sample holds a few counts of this clone. The chain combines TRBV2 with TRBJ1-1; D is unresolved. The CDR3 runs to 15 residues. Germline lookup yields CDR1 SNHLY and CDR2 FYNNEI. V dropped 1 base and J dropped 4 bases, with 13 bases sitting between them. The CDR3 coding sequence is TGTGCCAGCAGTGAAGGACCCCCGGCGGGCACTGAAGCTTTCTTT. Translating gives CASSEGPPAGTEAFF.

This clone occurred a few times. The chain couples TRBV14 to TRBJ2-3, with D unresolved. The V gene lost 0 bases and the J gene lost 2 bases, with 3 bases spanning the gap. From germline, CDR1 is SGHDN and CDR2 FVKESK. The CDR3 has 13 amino acids. CDR3: CASSQDYTDTQYF. In DNA, the CDR3 is TGTGCCAGCAGCCAAGACTACACAGATACGCAGTATTTT.

The chain recombines TRBV6-5 with TRBJ1-1; no clear D gene. V dropped 5 bases and J dropped 2 bases, with 12 bases sitting between them. The CDR3 covers 14 residues. Germline V CDR1 and CDR2: MNHEY, SVGAGI. CDR3 nucleotide sequence: TGTGCCAGCAGTAACCCAACTAGAAACACTGAAGCTTTCTTT. Its protein product is CASSNPTRNTEAFF.

The chain combines TRBV11-3 with TRBJ1-3, with TRBD1 as a possible D gene (6 bases). The CDR3 is 15 residues long. Germline values: CDR1 SGHNT, CDR2 YENEEA. The V and J ends lost 3 bases and 2 bases respectively, with 11 bases between them. DNA for the CDR3: TGTGCCAGCAGCTTGCGGACAGTTCCTGGAAACACCATATATTTT. Amino acids: CASSLRTVPGNTIYF.

In nucleotides, the CDR3 is TGTGCCACCAGCAGAGGGTATGGGGGGGGAACAGATACGCAGTATTTT. Translation: CATSRGYGGGTDTQYF. V is TRBV15 and J is TRBJ2-3; 7 positions match TRBD2. The V gene end was trimmed by 1 base and the J gene end by 3 bases; junction bases not matched to a gene: 7. The CDR3 runs to 16 residues. Germline CDR1 is LNHNV and CDR2 is YYDKDF (reference sequence).

This chain links TRBV7-2 with TRBJ2-7, with 7 bases matching TRBD2. Losses at the gene ends were 2 bases for V and 3 bases for J; bases not matched to a gene: 7. The germline V gene has CDR1 SGHTA and CDR2 FQGNSA. The CDR3 runs 15 residues. CDR3 region: CASSLSRGVGYEQYF. Here the CDR3 DNA reads TGTGCCAGCAGCTTAAGTCGGGGGGTAGGCTACGAGCAGTACTTC.

The V gene is TRBV10-3, the J gene TRBJ1-1, with D tentatively TRBD1 (6 bases). CDR1 is ENHRY and CDR2 is SYGVKD in the germline V gene. The V gene lost 2 bases and the J gene lost 4 bases, with 14 bases spanning the gap. The CDR3 is 15 residues long. CDR3 DNA sequence: TGTGCCATCAGTGAGGGGGGGGCCGGGGGCACTGAAGCTTTCTTT. It codes for CAISEGGAGGTEAFF.

This chain connects TRBV13 to TRBJ2-3, with a tentative D call TRBD2 (5 bases). The CDR3 extends over 14 amino acids. Per germline, CDR1 PRHDT and CDR2 FYEKMQ (reference sequence). V lost 2 bases to trimming and J lost 8 bases, with 14 bases between them. Here the CDR3 DNA reads TGTGCCAGCAGCTTACCGGGATCCTCGGGTACGCAGTATTTT. Its translation: CASSLPGSSGTQYF.

This chain connects TRBV5-6 to TRBJ1-2, with D unresolved. The V gene lost 0 bases and the J gene lost 7 bases, with 7 bases spanning the gap. The length of the CDR3 is 12 residues. Per germline, CDR1 SGHDT and CDR2 YYEEEE. The CDR3 DNA reads as TGTGCCAGCAGCTTGGTCGGTTTTGGCTACACCTTC. Its translation is CASSLVGFGYTF.

This clone was counted once. The CDR3 sequence: CSVGRTNGYTF. The CDR3 bases are TGCAGCGTTGGCCGAACTAATGGCTACACCTTC. V is TRBV29-1 and J is TRBJ1-2; D call uncertain. This CDR3 spans 11 amino acids. Trimming took 4 bases from V and 6 from J, leaving 9 bases between them. Germline V CDR1 and CDR2: SQVTM, ANQGSEA.

The V gene is TRBV5-1, the J gene TRBJ1-2, with D possibly TRBD1 on 6 matching bases. CDR1 SGHRS and CDR2 YFSETQ come from the germline V gene. This CDR3 has 15 residues. The ends were cut back, 0 bases at V and 6 bases at J, with 15 bases in the middle. CDR3 residues: CASSLATGPPNGYTF. The CDR3 DNA sequence: TGCGCCAGCAGCTTGGCTACAGGGCCCCCTAATGGCTACACCTTC.

The chain couples TRBV18 to TRBJ2-7; D might be TRBD1 (6 bases). V shed 6 bases and J shed 0 bases, with 18 bases lying between them. Per the germline V gene, CDR1 is KGHSH and CDR2 is LQKENI. The CDR3 extends over 16 amino acids. The CDR3 reads CASSTGPIPSSYEQYF. The CDR3 DNA follows: TGTGCCAGCTCGACAGGCCCAATCCCGTCCTCCTACGAGCAGTACTTC. Full variable domain (outside the CDR3, taken from reference TRBV18 and TRBJ2-7): NAGVMQNPRHLVRRRGQEARLRCSPMKGHSHVYWYRQLPEEGLKFMVYLQKENIIDESGMPKERFSAEFPKEGPSILRIQQVVRGDSAAYFCASSTGPIPSSYEQYFGPGTRLTVT.

V is TRBV11-2 and J is TRBJ2-5, with D maybe TRBD2 (6 bases). This CDR3 is 14 amino acids long. Germline V CDR1 and CDR2: SGHAT, FQNNGV. The V end was cut by 5 bases, the J end by 7 bases, with 17 bases between. For the CDR3, the DNA is TGTGCCAGCAGCCACAACCGGGACTCCCCGACCCAGTACTTC. This translates into CASSHNRDSPTQYF.